The clone carrying this T cell receptor (beta chain) was seen more than once but under ten times. The data originate from a study of beta chain features in type 1 diabetes. The investigators reverse transcribed all of the isolated RNA, so they sequenced expressed TCRB transcripts. Measured with immunoSEQ multiplex PCR; TCRdb has only the in-frame clones, and not every one. The table has 500,000 to 700,000 clones, about 16% seen once. CDR1 and CDR2 (germline): SQVTM, ANQGSEA. V shed 2 bases and J shed 2 bases, with 13 bases lying between them. The CDR3 is 14 amino acids. This clonotype originated in a man younger than 35 in good health. Sequencing was carried out using naive CD4+ T cells from blood. This chain joins TRBV29-1 and TRBJ2-7; D possibly corresponds to TRBD1 (5 bases). CDR3: CSVERSQAPYEQYF. The CDR3 DNA follows: TGCAGCGTTGAAAGGTCACAGGCGCCCTACGAGCAGTACTTC.